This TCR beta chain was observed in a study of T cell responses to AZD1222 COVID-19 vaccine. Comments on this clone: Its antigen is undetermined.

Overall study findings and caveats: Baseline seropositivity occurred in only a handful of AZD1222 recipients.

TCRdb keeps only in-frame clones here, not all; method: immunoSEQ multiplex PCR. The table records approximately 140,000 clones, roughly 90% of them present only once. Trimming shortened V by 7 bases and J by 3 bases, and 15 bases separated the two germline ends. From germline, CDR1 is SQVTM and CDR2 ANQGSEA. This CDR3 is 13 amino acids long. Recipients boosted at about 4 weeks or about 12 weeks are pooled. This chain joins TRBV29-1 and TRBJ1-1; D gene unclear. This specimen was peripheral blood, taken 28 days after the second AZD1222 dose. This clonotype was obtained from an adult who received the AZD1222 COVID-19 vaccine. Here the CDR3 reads CSARMGTDTEAFF. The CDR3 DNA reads TGCAGCGCCCGAATGGGAACCGACACTGAAGCTTTCTTT.